A single sample gave rise to the 3 T cell receptor beta chains below, sequenced in a study of T cell clones after liver transplantation. The data were produced by immunoSEQ multiplex PCR, yet TCRdb's version contains in-frame clones alone and is incomplete. The sample records about 120,000 clones, 90% being singletons. The sample was CD4+ T cells from blood, taken 12 months after liver transplant. These receptors all stem from a human patient who received a liver transplant. Some of these T cells may belong to the graft donor.

This clone has a single count. Here the CDR3 reads CASRLGHNTEAFF. The CDR3 DNA reads as TGTGCCAGCAGACTTGGACACAACACTGAAGCTTTCTTT. The chain employs TRBV6-5 and TRBJ1-1; D perhaps matches TRBD1 (5 bases). V was cut by 6 bases and J by 2 bases, with 10 bases left in between. This CDR3 has 13 residues. CDR1 MNHEY and CDR2 SVGAGI come from the germline V gene.

The chain uses TRBV11-2 and TRBJ2-7; D perhaps matches TRBD1 (6 bases). The CDR3 is 14 residues long. V shed 1 base and J shed 6 bases, with 13 bases lying between them. Germline CDR1 is SGHAT and CDR2 is FQNNGV. Written as DNA, the CDR3 is TGTGCCAGCAGCTTAGTACAGGGACAATTCGAGCAGTACTTC. This translates into CASSLVQGQFEQYF.

This chain connects TRBV7-9 to TRBJ2-1, with D uncertain. Trimming shortened V by 4 bases and J by 10 bases, and 8 bases separated the two germline ends. This CDR3 has 11 residues. Germline CDR1 reads SEHNR; CDR2 reads FQNEAQ (reference sequence). This CDR3 is CASSSGREQFF. The CDR3 nucleotides are TGTGCCAGCAGCTCCGGACGAGAGCAGTTCTTC. The full variable domain, in which reference TRBV7-9 and TRBJ2-1 provide the parts outside the CDR3, is DTGVSQNPRHKITKRGQNVTFRCDPISEHNRLYWYRQTLGQGPEFLTYFQNEAQLEKSRLLSDRFSAERPKGSFSTLEIQRTEQGDSAMYLCASSSGREQFFGPGTRLTVL.